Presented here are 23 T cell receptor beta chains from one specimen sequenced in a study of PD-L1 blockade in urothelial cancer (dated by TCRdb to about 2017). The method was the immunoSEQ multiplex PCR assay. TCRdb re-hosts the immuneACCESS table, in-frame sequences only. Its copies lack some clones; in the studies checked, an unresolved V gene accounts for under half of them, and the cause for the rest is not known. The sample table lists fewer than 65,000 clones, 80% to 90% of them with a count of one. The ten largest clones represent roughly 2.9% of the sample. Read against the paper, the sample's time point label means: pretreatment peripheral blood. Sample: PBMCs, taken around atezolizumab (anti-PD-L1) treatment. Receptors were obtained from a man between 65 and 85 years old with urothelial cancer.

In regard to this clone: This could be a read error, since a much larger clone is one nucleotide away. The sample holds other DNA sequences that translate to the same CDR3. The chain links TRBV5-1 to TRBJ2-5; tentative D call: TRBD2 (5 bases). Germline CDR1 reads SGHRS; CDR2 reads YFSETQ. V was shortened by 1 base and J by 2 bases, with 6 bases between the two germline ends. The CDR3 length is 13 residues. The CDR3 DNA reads TGCGCCAGCAGCTTGAGCGGACAAGAGACCCAGTACTTC. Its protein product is CASSLSGQETQYF.

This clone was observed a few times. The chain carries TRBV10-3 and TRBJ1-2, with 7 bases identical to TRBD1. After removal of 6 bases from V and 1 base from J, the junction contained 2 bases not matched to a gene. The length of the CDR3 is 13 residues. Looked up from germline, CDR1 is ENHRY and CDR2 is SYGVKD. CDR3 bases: TGTGCCATCAGGGGGGACAGTAACTATGGCTACACCTTC. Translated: CAIRGDSNYGYTF.

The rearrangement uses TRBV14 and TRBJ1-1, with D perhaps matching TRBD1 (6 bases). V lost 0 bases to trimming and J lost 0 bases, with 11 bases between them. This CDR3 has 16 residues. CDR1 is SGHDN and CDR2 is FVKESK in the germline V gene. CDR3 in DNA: TGTGCCAGCAGCCAAGATCGCGGACAGATGAACACTGAAGCTTTCTTT. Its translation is CASSQDRGQMNTEAFF.

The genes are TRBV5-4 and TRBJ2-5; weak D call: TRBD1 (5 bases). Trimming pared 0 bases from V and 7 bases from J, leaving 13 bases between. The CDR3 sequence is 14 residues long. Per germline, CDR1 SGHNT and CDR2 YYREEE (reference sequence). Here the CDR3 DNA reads TGTGCCAGCAGCTTGGATCAGGGATCCAGGACCCAGTACTTC. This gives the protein CASSLDQGSRTQYF. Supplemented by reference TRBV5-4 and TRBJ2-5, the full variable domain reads ETGVTQSPTHLIKTRGQQVTLRCSSQSGHNTVSWYQQALGQGPQFIFQYYREEENGRGNFPPRFSGLQFPNYSSELNVNALELDDSALYLCASSLDQGSRTQYFGPGTRLLVL.

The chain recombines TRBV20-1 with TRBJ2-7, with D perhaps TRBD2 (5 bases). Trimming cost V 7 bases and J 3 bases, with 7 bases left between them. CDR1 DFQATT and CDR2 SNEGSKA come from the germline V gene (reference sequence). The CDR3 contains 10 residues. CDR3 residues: CSVGDYEQYF. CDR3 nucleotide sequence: TGCAGTGTCGGGGACTACGAGCAGTACTTC.

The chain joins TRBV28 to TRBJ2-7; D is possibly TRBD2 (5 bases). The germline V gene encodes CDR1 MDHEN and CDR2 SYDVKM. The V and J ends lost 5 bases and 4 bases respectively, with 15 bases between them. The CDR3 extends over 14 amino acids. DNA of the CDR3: TGTGCCAGCAGTCCCTCGGGCGGGCCTTACGAGCAGTACTTC. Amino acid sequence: CASSPSGGPYEQYF.

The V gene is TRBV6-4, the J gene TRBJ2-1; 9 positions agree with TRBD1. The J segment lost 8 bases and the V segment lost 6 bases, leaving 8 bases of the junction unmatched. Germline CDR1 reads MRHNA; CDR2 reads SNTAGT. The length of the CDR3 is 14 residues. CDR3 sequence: CASSPRTGVDEQFF. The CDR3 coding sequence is TGTGCCAGCAGCCCAAGGACAGGGGTGGATGAGCAGTTCTTC.

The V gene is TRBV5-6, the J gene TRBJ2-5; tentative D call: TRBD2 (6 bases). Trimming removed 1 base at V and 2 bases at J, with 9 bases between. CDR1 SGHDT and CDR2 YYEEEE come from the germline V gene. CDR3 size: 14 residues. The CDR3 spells CASSLRGTQETQYF. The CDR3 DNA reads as TGTGCCAGCAGCTTGCGGGGGACGCAAGAGACCCAGTACTTC. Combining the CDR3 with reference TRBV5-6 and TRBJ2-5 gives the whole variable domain DAGVTQSPTHLIKTRGQQVTLRCSPKSGHDTVSWYQQALGQGPQFIFQYYEEEERQRGNFPDRFSGHQFPNYSSELNVNALLLGDSALYLCASSLRGTQETQYFGPGTRLLVL.

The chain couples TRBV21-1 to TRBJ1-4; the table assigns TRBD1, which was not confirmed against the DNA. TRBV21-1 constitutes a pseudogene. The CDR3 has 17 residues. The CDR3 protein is CASDWGQGETTNEKLFF. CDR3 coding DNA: TGTGCCAGCGATTGGGGACAGGGGGAGACAACTAATGAAAAACTGTTTTTT.

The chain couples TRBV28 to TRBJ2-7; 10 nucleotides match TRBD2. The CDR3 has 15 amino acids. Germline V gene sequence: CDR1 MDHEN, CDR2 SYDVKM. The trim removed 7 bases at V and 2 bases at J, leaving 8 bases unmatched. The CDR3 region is CASKVPLAGPYEQYF. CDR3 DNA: TGTGCCAGCAAGGTTCCACTAGCGGGACCCTACGAGCAGTACTTC.

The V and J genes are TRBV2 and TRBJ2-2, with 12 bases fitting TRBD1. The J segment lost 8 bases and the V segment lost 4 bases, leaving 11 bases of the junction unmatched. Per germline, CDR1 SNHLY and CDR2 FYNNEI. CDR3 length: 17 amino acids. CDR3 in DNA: TGTGCCAGCAGTGTGGGACAGGGGGCTGTGAAAGAAGGGGAGCTGTTTTTT. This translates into CASSVGQGAVKEGELFF.

CDR3 sequence reads: CASTRTSGIYEQYF. CDR3 coding DNA: TGTGCCAGCACTCGGACTAGCGGGATCTACGAGCAGTACTTC. The chain joins TRBV2 to TRBJ2-7; TRBD2 matches 12 bases. The CDR3 covers 14 residues. CDR1 and CDR2 (germline): SNHLY, FYNNEI. The V gene end was trimmed by 7 bases and the J gene end by 3 bases; junction bases not matched to a gene: 4. Full variable domain (missing parts from reference TRBV2 and TRBJ2-7): EPEVTQTPSHQVTQMGQEVILRCVPISNHLYFYWYRQILGQKVEFLVSFYNNEISEKSEIFDDQFSVERPDGSNFTLKIRSTKLEDSAMYFCASTRTSGIYEQYFGPGTRLTVT.

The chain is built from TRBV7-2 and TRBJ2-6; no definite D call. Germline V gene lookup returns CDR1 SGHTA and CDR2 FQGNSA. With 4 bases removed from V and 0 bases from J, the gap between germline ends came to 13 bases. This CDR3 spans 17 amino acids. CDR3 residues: CASSSPPGRSGANVLTF. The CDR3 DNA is TGTGCCAGCAGCTCACCCCCGGGTCGCTCTGGGGCCAACGTCCTGACTTTC. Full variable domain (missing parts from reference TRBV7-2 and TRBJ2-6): GAGVSQSPSNKVTEKGKDVELRCDPISGHTALYWYRQSLGQGLEFLIYFQGNSAPDKSGLPSDRFSAERTGGSVSTLTIQRTQQEDSAVYLCASSSPPGRSGANVLTFGAGSRLTVL.

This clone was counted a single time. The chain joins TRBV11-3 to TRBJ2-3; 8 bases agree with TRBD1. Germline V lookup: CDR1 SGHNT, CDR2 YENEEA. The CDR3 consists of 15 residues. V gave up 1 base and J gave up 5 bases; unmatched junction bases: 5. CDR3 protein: CASSLGRGPVDTQYF. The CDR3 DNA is TGTGCCAGCAGCTTAGGCAGGGGGCCCGTAGATACGCAGTATTTT.

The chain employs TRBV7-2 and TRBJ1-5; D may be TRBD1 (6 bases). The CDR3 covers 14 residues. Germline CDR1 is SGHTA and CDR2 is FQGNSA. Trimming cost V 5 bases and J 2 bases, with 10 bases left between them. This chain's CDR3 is CASSPRGGNQPQHF. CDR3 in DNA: TGTGCCAGCAGCCCCAGGGGAGGCAATCAGCCCCAGCATTTT.

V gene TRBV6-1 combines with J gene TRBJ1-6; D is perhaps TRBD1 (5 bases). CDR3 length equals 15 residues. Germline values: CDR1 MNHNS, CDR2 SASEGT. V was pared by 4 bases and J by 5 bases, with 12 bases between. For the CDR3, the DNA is TGTGCCAGCAGTGGCGGTTCAGGGAATAATTCACCCCTCCACTTT. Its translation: CASSGGSGNNSPLHF.

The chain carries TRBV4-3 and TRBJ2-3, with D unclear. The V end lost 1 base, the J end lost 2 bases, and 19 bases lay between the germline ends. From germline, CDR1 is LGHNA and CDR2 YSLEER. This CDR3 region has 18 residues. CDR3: CASSQVGIGWLDTDTQYF. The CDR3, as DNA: TGCGCCAGCAGCCAAGTGGGCATAGGCTGGCTGGACACAGATACGCAGTATTTT.

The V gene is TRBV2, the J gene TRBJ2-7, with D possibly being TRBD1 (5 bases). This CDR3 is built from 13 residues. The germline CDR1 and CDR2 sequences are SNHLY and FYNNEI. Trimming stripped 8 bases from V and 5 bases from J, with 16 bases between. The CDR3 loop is CASSVQGFNEQYF. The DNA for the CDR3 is TGTGCCAGCTCTGTGCAGGGTTTCAACGAGCAGTACTTC.

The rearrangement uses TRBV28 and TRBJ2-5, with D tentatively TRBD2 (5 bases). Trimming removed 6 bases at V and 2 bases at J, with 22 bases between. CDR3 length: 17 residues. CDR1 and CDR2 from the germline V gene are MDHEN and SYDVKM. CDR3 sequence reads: CASRTRPRAGWQETQYF. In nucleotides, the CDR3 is TGTGCCAGCAGAACTCGCCCCCGGGCGGGTTGGCAAGAGACCCAGTACTTC.

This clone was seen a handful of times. CDR3 amino acids: CASSLAAGIEAFF. CDR3 in DNA: TGTGCCAGCAGCTTGGCGGCAGGGATTGAAGCTTTCTTT. The J gene is TRBJ1-1, the V gene TRBV5-4, with TRBD1 as a possible D gene (5 bases). This CDR3 region has 13 residues. Per germline, CDR1 SGHNT and CDR2 YYREEE (reference sequence). V lost 0 bases, J lost 7 bases, and 10 bases lay in between. Using reference TRBV5-4 and TRBJ1-1 for the parts outside the CDR3, the full variable domain is ETGVTQSPTHLIKTRGQQVTLRCSSQSGHNTVSWYQQALGQGPQFIFQYYREEENGRGNFPPRFSGLQFPNYSSELNVNALELDDSALYLCASSLAAGIEAFFGQGTRLTVV.

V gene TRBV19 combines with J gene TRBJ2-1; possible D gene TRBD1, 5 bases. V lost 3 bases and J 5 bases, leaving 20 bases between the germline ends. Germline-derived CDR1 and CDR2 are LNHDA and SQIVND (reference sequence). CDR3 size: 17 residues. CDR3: CASSIPGWGDTNNEQFF. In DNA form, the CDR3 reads TGTGCCAGTAGTATCCCTGGCTGGGGCGACACCAACAATGAGCAGTTCTTC. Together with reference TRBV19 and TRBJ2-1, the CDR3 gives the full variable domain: DGGITQSPKYLFRKEGQNVTLSCEQNLNHDAMYWYRQDPGQGLRLIYYSQIVNDFQKGDIAEGYSVSREKKESFPLTVTSAQKNPTAFYLCASSIPGWGDTNNEQFFGPGTRLTVL.

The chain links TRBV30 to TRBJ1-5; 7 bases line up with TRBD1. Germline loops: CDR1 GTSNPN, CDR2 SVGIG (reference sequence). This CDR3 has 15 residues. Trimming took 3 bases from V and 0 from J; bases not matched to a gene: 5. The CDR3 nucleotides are TGTGCCTGGAGCCCGGGACAGTCTAGCAATCAGCCCCAGCATTTT. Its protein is CAWSPGQSSNQPQHF. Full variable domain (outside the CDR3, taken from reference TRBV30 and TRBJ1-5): SQTIHQWPATLVQPVGSPLSLECTVEGTSNPNLYWYRQAAGRGLQLLFYSVGIGQISSEVPQNLSASRPQDRQFILSSKKLLLSDSGFYLCAWSPGQSSNQPQHFGDGTRLSIL.

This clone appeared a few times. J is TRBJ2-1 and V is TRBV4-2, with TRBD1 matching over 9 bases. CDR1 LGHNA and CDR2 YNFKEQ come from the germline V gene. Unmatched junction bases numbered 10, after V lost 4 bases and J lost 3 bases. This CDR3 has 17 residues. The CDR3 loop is CASSLRQWTGVYNEQFF. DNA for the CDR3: TGTGCCAGCAGCCTGAGACAATGGACAGGGGTCTACAATGAGCAGTTCTTC.